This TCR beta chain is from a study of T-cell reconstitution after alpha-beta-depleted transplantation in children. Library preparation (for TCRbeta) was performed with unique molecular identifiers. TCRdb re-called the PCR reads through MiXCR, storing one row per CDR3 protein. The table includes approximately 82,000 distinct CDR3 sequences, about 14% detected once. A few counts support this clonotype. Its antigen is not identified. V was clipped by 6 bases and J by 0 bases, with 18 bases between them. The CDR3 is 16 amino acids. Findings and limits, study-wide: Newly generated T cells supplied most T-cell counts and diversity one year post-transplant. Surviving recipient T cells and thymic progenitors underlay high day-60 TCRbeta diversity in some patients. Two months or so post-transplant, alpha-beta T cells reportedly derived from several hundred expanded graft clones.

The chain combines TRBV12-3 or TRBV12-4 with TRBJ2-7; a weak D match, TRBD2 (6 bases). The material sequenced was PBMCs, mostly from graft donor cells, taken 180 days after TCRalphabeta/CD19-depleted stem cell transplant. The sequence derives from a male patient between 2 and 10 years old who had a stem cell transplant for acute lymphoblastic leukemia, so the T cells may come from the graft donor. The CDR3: CASSRREAGTSYEQYF. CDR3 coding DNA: TGTGCCAGCAGCCGAAGGGAGGCCGGGACCTCCTACGAGCAGTACTTC.